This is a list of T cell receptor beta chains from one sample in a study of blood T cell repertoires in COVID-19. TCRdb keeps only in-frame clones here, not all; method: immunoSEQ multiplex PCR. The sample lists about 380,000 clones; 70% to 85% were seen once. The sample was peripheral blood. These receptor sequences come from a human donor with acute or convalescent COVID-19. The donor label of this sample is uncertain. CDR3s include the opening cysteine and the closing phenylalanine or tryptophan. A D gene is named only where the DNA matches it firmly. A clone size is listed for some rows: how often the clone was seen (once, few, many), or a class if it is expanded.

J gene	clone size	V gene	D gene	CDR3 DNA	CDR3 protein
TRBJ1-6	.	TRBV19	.	TGTGCCAGTAGTATCCAGGGCAATTCACCCCTCCACTTT	CASSIQGNSPLHF
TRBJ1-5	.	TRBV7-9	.	TGTGCCAGCAGCTTGTCGACAGATCAGCCCCAGCATTTT	CASSLSTDQPQHF
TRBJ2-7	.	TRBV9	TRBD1	TGTGCCAGCAGCGTAGACAGGGGGGTCTCCGAGCAGTACTTC	CASSVDRGVSEQYF
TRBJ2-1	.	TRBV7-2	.	TGTGCCAGCAGCTTAGTGGTGTGGCAGTACAATGAGCAGTTCTTC	CASSLVVWQYNEQFF
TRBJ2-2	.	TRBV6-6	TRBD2	TGTGCCAGCAGTCAGCTTAGCTTGGGAGGGAGGCGCACCGGGGAGCTGTTTTTT	CASSQLSLGGRRTGELFF
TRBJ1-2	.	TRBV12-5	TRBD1	TGTGCTAGTGGTTCGGGGGACAGAAGGGGCTACACCTTC	CASGSGDRRGYTF
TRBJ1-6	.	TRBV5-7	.	TGTGCCAGCAGCTTTCCCCTTGCAGACAAAAATTCACCCCTCCACTTT	CASSFPLADKNSPLHF
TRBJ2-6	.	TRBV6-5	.	TGTGCCAGCAGTTTACAGGGTTCTGGGGCCAACGTCCTGACTTTC	CASSLQGSGANVLTF
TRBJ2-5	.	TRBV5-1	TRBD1	TGCGCCAGCTCGGACAGGGGGCGGGAAGAGACCCAGTACTTC	CASSDRGREETQYF
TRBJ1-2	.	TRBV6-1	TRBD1	TGTGCCAGCAGCCAGGGGGCAATCGCTTATGGCTACACCTTC	CASSQGAIAYGYTF
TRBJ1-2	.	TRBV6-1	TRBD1	TGTGCCAGCAGTGAAGCGAATGACAGGGCGACCCCATTAATCTATGGCTACACCTTC	CASSEANDRATPLIYGYTF
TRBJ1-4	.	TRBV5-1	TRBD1	TGCGCCAGCAAACAAGGACAGGGGGGAACTAATGAAAAACTGTTTTTT	CASKQGQGGTNEKLFF
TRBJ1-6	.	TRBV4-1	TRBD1	TGCGCCAGCAGCCACCCTGGACAGGGGGGCGGTTCACCCCTCCACTTT	CASSHPGQGGGSPLHF
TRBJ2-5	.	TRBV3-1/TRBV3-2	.	TGTGCCAGCAGCCAAGGGGACGGGGGGCCAGACGAGACCCAGTACTTC	CASSQGDGGPDETQYF
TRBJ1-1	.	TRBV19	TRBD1	TGTGCCAGTACTGCCGGGACAGGGAAGTTCACTGAAGCTTTCTTT	CASTAGTGKFTEAFF
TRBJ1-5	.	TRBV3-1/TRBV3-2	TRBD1	TGTGCCAGCAGCCAGACAGGGGGCAATCAGCCCCAGCATTTT	CASSQTGGNQPQHF
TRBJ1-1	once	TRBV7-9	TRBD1	TGTGCCAGCAGCTTAGGAGGGGAGACAGGGGAAGCTTTCTTT	CASSLGGETGEAFF
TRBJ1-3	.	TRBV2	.	TGTGCCAGCAGTGGGACTGCGCTCATTCGAAGCTCTGGAAACACCATATATTTT	CASSGTALIRSSGNTIYF
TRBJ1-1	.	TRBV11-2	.	TGTGCCAGCAGCTTAGAGTATGGGGCGGGGCGGACTTTCTTT	CASSLEYGAGRTFF
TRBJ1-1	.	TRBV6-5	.	TGTGCCAGCAGTTACTCGAGAGGATACACTGAAGCTTTCTTT	CASSYSRGYTEAFF
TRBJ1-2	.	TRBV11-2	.	TGTGCCAGCAGCTTAGGGACTAGCGGCTACACCTTC	CASSLGTSGYTF
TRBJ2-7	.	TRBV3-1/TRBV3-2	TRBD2	TGTGCCAGCAGTCTGACTAGCGGGGGGGCCGCAGAGCAGTACTTC	CASSLTSGGAAEQYF
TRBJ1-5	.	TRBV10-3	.	TGTGCCATCAGTGAGGCGGGTCGGCGCAATGAGCCCCAGCATTTT	CAISEAGRRNEPQHF
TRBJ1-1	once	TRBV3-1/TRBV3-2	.	TGTGCCAGCACCCTCGGCATCACAGGGAACACTGAAGCTTTCTTT	CASTLGITGNTEAFF
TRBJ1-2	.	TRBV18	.	TGTGCCAGCTCACCAAGCCTCCCCCGGGGTTTGAGCTACACCTTC	CASSPSLPRGLSYTF
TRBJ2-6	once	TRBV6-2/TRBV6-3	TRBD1	TGTGCCAGCAGTTACTATTTTGCGGCGGACAGGGCTGGGGCCAACGTCCTGACTTTC	CASSYYFAADRAGANVLTF